What follows are 27 T cell receptor beta chains derived from one specimen sequenced in a study of T cell repertoires in cytomegalovirus infection. Their antigens remain unidentified. TCRdb analysed the reads with MiXCR anew, one entry per CDR3 protein. The sample holds roughly 500,000 distinct CDR3 sequences, 30% to 35% seen once. The material sequenced was cultured PBMCs, taken from culture after CMV antigen stimulation. These receptors originate from a human donor in good health (CMV status not recorded). Some clones in this sample may be carry-over from other donors' samples.

This clonotype showed up just a few times. The V and J genes are TRBV19 and TRBJ2-6, with TRBD2 identical over 10 bases. V shed 7 bases and J 0 bases; nucleotides not matched to a gene: 12. Germline values: CDR1 LNHDA, CDR2 SQIVND (reference sequence). The length of the CDR3 is 19 residues. CDR3 sequence: CASNSWTSGSFSGANVLTF. CDR3 in DNA: TGTGCCAGTAATTCATGGACTAGCGGATCCTTCTCTGGGGCCAACGTCCTGACTTTC.

This clonotype showed up just a few times. V gene TRBV20-1 combines with J gene TRBJ2-1; D may be TRBD2 (6 bases). There are 15 residues in the CDR3. Germline loops: CDR1 DFQATT, CDR2 SNEGSKA (reference sequence). Trimming stripped 0 bases from V and 10 bases from J, with 19 bases between. The CDR3 coding sequence is TGCAGTGCTAGAGAGCCCCTCGGGCGGGGTAAGGAGCAGTTCTTC. Its protein product is CSAREPLGRGKEQFF.

The chain links TRBV19 to TRBJ2-7; tentative D call: TRBD2 (6 bases). Per the germline V gene, CDR1 is LNHDA and CDR2 is SQIVND (reference sequence). The V gene lost 7 bases and the J gene lost 4 bases, with 14 bases spanning the gap. This CDR3 region has 13 residues. The CDR3 protein is CASIRFGTYEQYV. The CDR3, as DNA: TGTGCCAGTATTCGTTTCGGGACTTACGAGCAGTACGTC.

The chain carries TRBV2 and TRBJ1-5; TRBD1 is a possible D gene (5 bases). V dropped 4 bases and J dropped 1 base, with 8 bases sitting between them. The germline CDR1 and CDR2 sequences are SNHLY and FYNNEI. This CDR3 spans 14 amino acids. The CDR3 protein is CASSGRDSNQPQHF. In DNA form, the CDR3 reads TGTGCCAGCAGTGGAAGGGACAGCAATCAGCCCCAGCATTTT.

This chain joins TRBV5-1 and TRBJ1-4, with 9 nucleotides matching TRBD1. V gave up 0 bases and J gave up 4 bases; unmatched junction bases: 1. Germline CDR1 is SGHRS and CDR2 is YFSETQ. CDR3 length equals 15 residues. The CDR3 here is CASSLEGQGNEKLFF. The CDR3 bases are TGCGCCAGCAGCTTGGAGGGACAGGGTAATGAAAAACTGTTTTTT.

This clonotype came up many times. The genes are TRBV12-3 or TRBV12-4 and TRBJ1-2; D gene unclear. Deletions cut 3 bases from V and 5 bases from J, with 7 bases between. The CDR3 spans 12 residues. CDR3 sequence reads: CASSLRGYGYTF. Here the CDR3 DNA reads TGTGCCAGCAGTTTGCGAGGGTATGGCTACACCTTC.

This clonotype is a singleton in its sample. CDR3 nucleotide sequence: TGTGCCAGCAGTTACGGGAACTACGAGCAGTACTTC. It encodes CASSYGNYEQYF. The rearrangement links TRBV6-6 to TRBJ2-7; D remains ambiguous. The CDR3 is made up of 12 amino acids. Germline CDR1 reads MNHNY; CDR2 reads SVGAGI (reference sequence). V lost 2 bases and J 3 bases, leaving 5 bases between the germline ends.

V and J are TRBV19 and TRBJ2-7; D gene uncertain. The CDR3 extends over 14 amino acids. Trimming stripped 7 bases from V and 6 bases from J, with 19 bases between. Germline-derived CDR1 and CDR2 are LNHDA and SQIVND (reference sequence). Written as DNA, the CDR3 is TGTGCCAGTACCCCCGGGTATGGGGTGGGCGAGCAGTACTTC. Translating it yields CASTPGYGVGEQYF.

This clonotype appeared many times. The gene calls are TRBV7-8 and TRBJ2-3; 13 bases fit TRBD2. With 5 bases clipped from V and 4 bases from J, the junction kept 15 bases outside the gene matches. CDR3 length: 19 residues. The germline gives CDR1 SGHVS, CDR2 FQNEAQ. Here the CDR3 reads CASSRPRTSGSLPADTQYF. The CDR3 DNA sequence: TGTGCCAGCAGCCGACCCCGGACTAGCGGGAGCCTCCCCGCAGATACGCAGTATTTT.

This clonotype was picked up a small number of times. This sequence joins TRBV20-1 and TRBJ2-2, with no clear D. The germline V and J ends were trimmed by 1 base and 3 bases, with 6 bases remaining between them. The germline V gene has CDR1 DFQATT and CDR2 SNEGSKA (reference sequence). The CDR3 runs to 13 residues. The CDR3 bases are TGCAGTGCTAGAGCTATGTACACCGGGGAGCTGTTTTTT. Protein: CSARAMYTGELFF.

This chain connects TRBV5-1 to TRBJ2-7; 7 bases fit TRBD1. CDR3 length: 13 residues. Trimming cost V 5 bases and J 2 bases; bases outside gene matches: 4. Germline V CDR1 and CDR2: SGHRS, YFSETQ. CDR3 residues: CASSPTGAYEQYV. For the CDR3, the DNA is TGCGCCAGCAGTCCAACAGGGGCCTACGAGCAGTACGTC.

In its sample, this clonotype was seen many times. V and J are TRBV7-2 and TRBJ2-5; maybe TRBD2 (6 bases). Per germline, CDR1 SGHTA and CDR2 FQGNSA. V was shortened by 1 base and J by 9 bases, with 15 bases between the two germline ends. This CDR3 has 14 amino acids. CDR3 sequence reads: CASSLGSGGWSQYF. DNA for the CDR3: TGTGCCAGCAGCTTAGGTAGCGGAGGGTGGTCCCAGTACTTC.

A word on this clonotype: Sequence at one end of the junction differs from germline and may be a read error. The J gene is TRBJ2-2, the V gene TRBV30; no firm D call. This CDR3 is built from 12 residues. Per the germline V gene, CDR1 is GTSNPN and CDR2 is SVGIG (reference sequence). CDR3: CSLRRGTGELFF. In DNA form, the CDR3 reads TGCTCTCTGCGGCGCGGCACCGGGGAGCTGTTTTTT.

Only a few counts were recorded for this clonotype. This chain uses TRBV20-1 with TRBJ2-5, with 13 positions matching TRBD2. The V gene end was trimmed by 6 bases and the J gene end by 4 bases; junction bases not matched to a gene: 8. The CDR3 consists of 15 residues. Germline-derived CDR1 and CDR2 are DFQATT and SNEGSKA (reference sequence). CDR3 in DNA: TGCAGTGCCGACCTGGGACTAGCGGGAAGAGAGACCCAGTACTTC. Translated, it gives CSADLGLAGRETQYF.

This clonotype was observed a handful of times. The rearrangement links TRBV6-8 to TRBJ2-7; 9 nucleotides agree with TRBD1. This CDR3 spans 15 amino acids. The germline CDR1 and CDR2 sequences are MNHGY and SAAAGT. J gave up 3 bases and V 0 bases, and 3 bases lay outside the gene matches. The CDR3 nucleotides read TGTGCCAGCAGTTACTCGGGACAGGGTGTCTACGAGCAGTACTTC. It translates to CASSYSGQGVYEQYF.

This clonotype was seen more than once but under ten times. This chain uses TRBV9 with TRBJ1-2; no reliable D call. Germline V gene lookup returns CDR1 SGDLS and CDR2 YYNGEE. V gave up 2 bases and J gave up 7 bases, with 15 bases separating them. The CDR3 spans 14 residues. The CDR3 is CASSVAWGDRGYTF. In DNA form, the CDR3 reads TGTGCCAGCAGCGTCGCATGGGGTGATCGTGGCTACACCTTC. Drawing the rest from reference TRBV9 and TRBJ1-2, the complete variable domain is DSGVTQTPKHLITATGQRVTLRCSPRSGDLSVYWYQQSLDQGLQFLIQYYNGEERAKGNILERFSAQQFPDLHSELNLSSLELGDSALYFCASSVAWGDRGYTFGSGTRLTVV.

This clonotype was observed many times. This chain links TRBV7-8 with TRBJ2-7; a possible D gene is TRBD1 (5 bases). Germline V gene sequence: CDR1 SGHVS, CDR2 FQNEAQ. Between the trimmed V and J ends, which lost 5 bases and 2 bases, there was a span of 13 bases. The CDR3 length is 14 residues. DNA for the CDR3: TGTGCCAGCAGCAGAAGGGGCCGGCCCTACGAGCAGTACTTC. It specifies CASSRRGRPYEQYF.

This clonotype came up many times. The chain links TRBV7-6 to TRBJ2-5; 12 nucleotides align to TRBD2. With 3 bases clipped from V and 5 bases from J, the junction kept 7 bases outside the gene matches. The length of the CDR3 is 16 residues. Germline V gives CDR1 SGHVS, CDR2 FNYEAQ. CDR3 sequence (DNA): TGTGCCAGCAGCTTTAATAGACTAGCGGGAGCGGAGACCCAGTACTTC. It codes for CASSFNRLAGAETQYF.

This clonotype has more than one count but fewer than ten. The J gene is TRBJ2-6, the V gene TRBV12-3 or TRBV12-4; TRBD2 matches 7 bases. The CDR3 is made up of 14 amino acids. Losses at the gene ends were 3 bases for V and 12 bases for J; bases not matched to a gene: 8. In DNA form, the CDR3 reads TGTGCCAGCAGTTTGGCGGGAGCCCCCCTCGTCCTGACTTTC. Its translation: CASSLAGAPLVLTF.

The chain links TRBV19 to TRBJ2-5; perhaps TRBD2 as D (5 bases). CDR1 and CDR2 from the germline V gene are LNHDA and SQIVND (reference sequence). The CDR3 consists of 14 residues. Trimming removed 3 bases from V and 3 bases from J, with 11 bases in between. The chain's CDR3 is CASSIGGREETQYF. CDR3 DNA: TGTGCCAGTAGTATTGGAGGAAGGGAAGAGACCCAGTACTTC.

In this sample, this clonotype turned up once. The chain employs TRBV5-6 and TRBJ2-1, with a possible D match to TRBD2 (6 bases). The CDR3 length is 13 residues. Trimming removed 6 bases at V and 6 bases at J, with 13 bases between. Germline V lookup: CDR1 SGHDT, CDR2 YYEEEE. The chain's CDR3 is CASKPEGSNEQFF. DNA of the CDR3: TGTGCCAGCAAACCGGAGGGTTCCAATGAGCAGTTCTTC.

This chain joins TRBV7-6 and TRBJ1-5, with 10 bases aligning to TRBD1. This CDR3 comprises 15 residues. The germline gives CDR1 SGHVS, CDR2 FNYEAQ. After removal of 5 bases from V and 10 bases from J, the junction contained 11 bases not matched to a gene. DNA for the CDR3: TGTGCCAGCAGCCTCGGACAGGGGGGAGCACGCCCCCAGCATTTT. Translated: CASSLGQGGARPQHF. The whole variable domain, remainder taken from reference TRBV7-6 and TRBJ1-5, is GAGVSQSPRYKVTKRGQDVALRCDPISGHVSLYWYRQALGQGPEFLTYFNYEAQQDKSGLPNDRFSAERPEGSISTLTIQRTEQRDSAMYRCASSLGQGGARPQHFGDGTRLSIL.

The chain carries TRBV20-1 and TRBJ1-5; TRBD1 might be the D (5 bases). Germline V CDR1 and CDR2: DFQATT, SNEGSKA (reference sequence). The CDR3 is 15 residues long. Trimming took off 4 bases at V and 0 bases at J, with 13 bases between the two ends. The CDR3 sequence: CSAIPTGGSNQPQHF. CDR3 DNA sequence: TGCAGTGCTATACCCACCGGGGGTAGCAATCAGCCCCAGCATTTT.

This clonotype was seen more than once but under ten times. The genes are TRBV7-6 and TRBJ2-3; 8 nucleotides match TRBD2. The germline V gene encodes CDR1 SGHVS and CDR2 FNYEAQ. V lost 4 bases to trimming and J lost 5 bases; unmatched junction nucleotides: 5. The CDR3 loop spans 14 amino acids. The chain's CDR3 is CASSSGLGVDTQYF. Written as DNA, the CDR3 is TGTGCCAGCAGCTCGGGACTAGGCGTAGATACGCAGTATTTT.

This clonotype has just a few counts. The genes are TRBV10-3 and TRBJ1-1; D call uncertain. The CDR3 sequence is 12 residues long. V lost 10 bases to trimming and J lost 3 bases, with 12 bases between them. Germline V CDR1 and CDR2: ENHRY, SYGVKD. The CDR3 DNA reads as TGTGCCACCCAAGGACGGGACACTGAAGCTTTCTTT. Translating gives CATQGRDTEAFF.

The CDR3 spells CASSFRDGNTEAFF. Here the CDR3 DNA reads TGTGCCAGCAGCTTCAGGGACGGGAACACTGAAGCTTTCTTT. The genes are TRBV7-8 and TRBJ1-1, with D perhaps TRBD1 (5 bases). V gave up 3 bases and J gave up 1 base, with 9 bases separating them. There are 14 residues in the CDR3. Germline V CDR1 and CDR2: SGHVS, FQNEAQ.

A few counts support this clonotype. The gene calls are TRBV5-4 and TRBJ1-1; D perhaps matches TRBD1 (6 bases). The CDR3 length is 15 residues. Trimming pared 4 bases from V and 4 bases from J, leaving 17 bases between. Germline-derived CDR1 and CDR2 are SGHNT and YYREEE (reference sequence). The CDR3 loop is CASSPETTGTTEAFF. CDR3 DNA sequence: TGTGCCAGCAGCCCGGAAACCACAGGGACCACTGAAGCTTTCTTT.